The clone carrying this T cell receptor beta chain turned up a few times. These data come from a study of technical replicates of blood from a handful of donors. Data came from immunoSEQ multiplex PCR; TCRdb stores just in-frame clones and leaves some out. Among about 97,000 clones listed, about 94% were seen once. V lost 4 bases, J lost 1 base, and 11 bases lay in between. This CDR3 comprises 14 residues. Germline CDR1 is SGHRS and CDR2 is YFSETQ. The chain joins TRBV5-1 to TRBJ1-1; D possibly corresponds to TRBD1 (5 bases). The receptor was derived from a human donor in good health. Sequenced: T cells isolated from PBMCs. CDR3 residues: CASSPTGPNTEAFF. CDR3 DNA sequence: TGCGCCAGCAGCCCCACAGGACCGAACACTGAAGCTTTCTTT.